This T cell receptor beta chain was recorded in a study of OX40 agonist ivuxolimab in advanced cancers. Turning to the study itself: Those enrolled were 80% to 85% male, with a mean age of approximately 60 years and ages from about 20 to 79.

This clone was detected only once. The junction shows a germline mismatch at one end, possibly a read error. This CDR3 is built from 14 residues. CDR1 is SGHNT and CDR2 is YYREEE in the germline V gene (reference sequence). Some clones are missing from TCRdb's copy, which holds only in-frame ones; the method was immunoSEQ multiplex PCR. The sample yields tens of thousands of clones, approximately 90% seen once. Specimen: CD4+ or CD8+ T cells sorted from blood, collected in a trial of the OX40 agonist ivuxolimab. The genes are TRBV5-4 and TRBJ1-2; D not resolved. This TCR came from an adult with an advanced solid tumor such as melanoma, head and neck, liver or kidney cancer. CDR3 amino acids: CASSLEPVENGYTF. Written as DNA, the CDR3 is TGCGCCAGCAGCCTCGAACCAGTTGAGAATGGCTACACCTTC.